The 10 T cell receptor beta chains presented below share a single source sample, sequenced in a study of human T cells and chemical hapten exposure. One entry per CDR3 protein, called by TCRdb with MiXCR from the RACE reads. Of roughly 52,000 distinct CDR3 sequences in the sample, about 11% are singletons; the top ten hold 1.8%. The sample's time point: patch test 1, 2 weeks after DPC sensitization. Treatment denoted: therapeutic diphenylcyclopropenone sensitization with weekly scalp DPC. Unfractionated whole blood was the source of the extracted total RNA. Sequenced material: whole blood, taken in connection with sensitization to the hapten diphenylcyclopropenone (DPC). The source of these receptors is a woman aged 35 to 49 with alopecia areata. Some clones in this sample may be carry-over from other donors' samples.

V gene TRBV6-1 combines with J gene TRBJ2-1; maybe TRBD2 (6 bases). V dropped 5 bases and J dropped 4 bases, with 15 bases sitting between them. Per the germline V gene, CDR1 is MNHNS and CDR2 is SASEGT. The CDR3 is 15 residues long. Written as DNA, the CDR3 is TGTGCCAGCAGTCCCTTAGCGGAGGGGTACAATGAGCAGTTCTTC. Protein: CASSPLAEGYNEQFF.

This clonotype was detected a few times. The rearrangement uses TRBV14 and TRBJ2-5; a weak D match, TRBD1 (6 bases). Germline CDR1 SGHDN, CDR2 FVKESK. The CDR3 runs to 14 residues. The V gene lost 3 bases and the J gene lost 3 bases, with 11 bases spanning the gap. The CDR3 spells CASSHLDRKETQYF. The CDR3 DNA reads as TGTGCCAGCAGCCACCTGGACAGAAAAGAGACCCAGTACTTC.

The chain combines TRBV4-1 with TRBJ1-2, with D hard to call. The V gene lost 9 bases and the J gene lost 2 bases, with 13 bases spanning the gap. CDR1 is MGHRA and CDR2 is YSYEKL in the germline V gene. The CDR3 length is 13 residues. The CDR3 DNA reads as TGCGCCAGTTCGGACGGAACCAACTATGGCTACACCTTC. Amino acids: CASSDGTNYGYTF.

This clonotype came up a few times. The chain links TRBV3-1 to TRBJ1-1; TRBD1 aligns across 9 bases. Germline V gene sequence: CDR1 LGHDT, CDR2 YNNKEL (reference sequence). The length of the CDR3 is 13 residues. J was trimmed by 3 bases and V by 7 bases; bases with no gene match: 3. CDR3 sequence: CASTRTGDTEAFF. The CDR3 bases are TGTGCCAGCACCCGGACAGGGGACACTGAAGCTTTCTTT. The variable domain in full, with the rest retrieved from reference TRBV3-1 and TRBJ1-1, is DTAVSQTPKYLVTQMGNDKSIKCEQNLGHDTMYWYKQDSKKFLKIMFSYNNKELIINETVPNRFSPKSPDKAHLNLHINSLELGDSAVYFCASTRTGDTEAFFGQGTRLTVV.

CDR3 sequence reads: CASSPQAAEAFF. CDR3 in DNA: TGTGCCAGCAGCCCTCAGGCGGCTGAAGCTTTCTTT. This chain joins TRBV7-2 and TRBJ1-1, with unresolved D. Per germline, CDR1 SGHTA and CDR2 FQGNSA. The CDR3 runs to 12 residues. The V end lost 5 bases, the J end lost 6 bases, and 10 bases lay between the germline ends.

The chain uses TRBV20-1 and TRBJ2-2; 13 bases agree with TRBD2. In germline, CDR1 is DFQATT, CDR2 SNEGSKA (reference sequence). CDR3 length equals 16 residues. The V and J ends lost 6 bases and 0 bases, in that order; junction bases with no gene match: 4. The CDR3 sequence is CSARLAGGSNTGELFF. For the CDR3, the DNA is TGCAGTGCCCGACTAGCGGGAGGATCGAACACCGGGGAGCTGTTTTTT.

CDR3: CASSESRGNHEQYF. In nucleotides, the CDR3 is TGCGCCAGCAGCGAGAGCAGGGGAAACCACGAGCAGTACTTC. The V call is TRBV5-1, the J call TRBJ2-7; TRBD1 might be the D (6 bases). This CDR3 spans 14 amino acids. Germline assignment: CDR1 SGHRS and CDR2 YFSETQ. The V and J ends lost 4 bases and 5 bases respectively, with 16 bases between them. Full variable domain (missing parts from reference TRBV5-1 and TRBJ2-7): KAGVTQTPRYLIKTRGQQVTLSCSPISGHRSVSWYQQTPGQGLQFLFEYFSETQRNKGNFPGRFSGRQFSNSRSEMNVSTLELGDSALYLCASSESRGNHEQYFGPGTRLTVT.

This clonotype was picked up many times. V gene TRBV29-1 combines with J gene TRBJ1-2, with D uncertain. This CDR3 has 13 amino acids. Germline V lookup: CDR1 SQVTM, CDR2 ANQGSEA. The V gene lost 0 bases and the J gene lost 8 bases, with 13 bases spanning the gap. The CDR3 loop reads CSVEDPAGGGYTF. As DNA, the CDR3 is TGCAGCGTTGAAGACCCCGCGGGAGGCGGCTACACCTTC.

The rearrangement links TRBV6-1 to TRBJ2-3, with D unresolved. The CDR3 sequence is 13 residues long. Trimming cost V 3 bases and J 2 bases, with 6 bases left between them. The germline CDR1 and CDR2 sequences are MNHNS and SASEGT. The DNA of the CDR3 is TGTGCCAGCAGTGACGACTCCACAGATACGCAGTATTTT. Protein sequence: CASSDDSTDTQYF.

This clonotype was picked up a small number of times. The chain links TRBV29-1 to TRBJ1-2; 9 nucleotides align to TRBD1. The CDR3 extends over 16 amino acids. Losses at the gene ends were 0 bases for V and 8 bases for J; bases not matched to a gene: 13. Germline loops: CDR1 SQVTM, CDR2 ANQGSEA. CDR3 region: CSVEDRGQNRGQGYTF. For the CDR3, the DNA is TGCAGCGTTGAAGATCGTGGCCAAAACAGGGGGCAAGGCTACACCTTC.